This is a list of T cell receptor beta chains from one sample in a study of identifying expanded T cells in peripheral blood. Clones were read by immunoSEQ multiplex PCR, and TCRdb kept only the in-frame ones, dropping some. The sample yields approximately 75,000 clones, roughly 90% seen once. The sequencing input was blood. The receptors shown here come from a person aged 18-69 years in good health. Both conserved end residues are part of each CDR3. Fields, in order: CDR3 protein, CDR3 DNA, clone size, J gene, D gene, V gene. The D gene is left open where the match is weak. Some rows have no size entry. The others give once, few or many, or a class for an expanded clone.

CDR3: CASREAGQGYNQPQHF
DNA: TGTGCCAGTAGGGAGGCAGGACAGGGCTACAATCAGCCCCAGCATTTT
size: -
J: TRBJ1-5
D: TRBD1
V: TRBV19

CDR3: CASSSGTSGYNEQFF
DNA: TGTGCCAGCAGCTCCGGGACTAGCGGCTACAATGAGCAGTTCTTC
size: -
J: TRBJ2-1
D: TRBD2
V: TRBV7-3

CDR3: CASSTGQPYEQYF
DNA: TGTGCCAGCAGCACGGGACAGCCCTACGAGCAGTACTTC
size: -
J: TRBJ2-7
D: TRBD1
V: TRBV2

CDR3: CASSYTGGGGGYTF
DNA: TGTGCCAGCAGTTACACAGGGGGAGGGGGTGGCTACACCTTC
size: -
J: TRBJ1-2
D: TRBD1
V: TRBV6-6

CDR3: CASSLWRQGAGANVLTF
DNA: TGTGCCAGTAGTCTGTGGAGACAGGGTGCTGGGGCCAACGTCCTGACTTTC
size: -
J: TRBJ2-6
D: TRBD1
V: TRBV19

CDR3: CASSLIGLENEQFF
DNA: TGCGCCAGCAGCTTGATCGGACTAGAGAATGAGCAGTTCTTC
size: -
J: TRBJ2-1
D: TRBD2
V: TRBV5-1

CDR3: CSVVQGSYEQYF
DNA: TGCAGCGTTGTACAGGGATCCTACGAGCAGTACTTC
size: -
J: TRBJ2-7
D: -
V: TRBV29-1

CDR3: CASSLGGGSETQYF
DNA: TGTGCCAGCAGCTTAGGGGGAGGGTCCGAGACCCAGTACTTC
size: -
J: TRBJ2-5
D: TRBD2
V: TRBV7-2

CDR3: CASSSTGLGYNEQFF
DNA: TGTGCCAGCAGTTCCACGGGACTAGGCTACAATGAGCAGTTCTTC
size: -
J: TRBJ2-1
D: TRBD2
V: TRBV28

CDR3: CASSQETTSSPPNEQFF
DNA: TGCGCCAGCAGCCAAGAAACGACCAGTTCACCCCCCAATGAGCAGTTCTTC
size: -
J: TRBJ2-1
D: -
V: TRBV4-3

CDR3: CASRQLRLAEETQYF
DNA: TGTGCCAGCAGGCAGCTAAGACTAGCAGAAGAGACCCAGTACTTC
size: -
J: TRBJ2-5
D: TRBD2
V: TRBV2

CDR3: CAISGTSGRSLEKTQYF
DNA: TGTGCCATCAGTGGGACTAGCGGGAGGAGTCTCGAGAAGACCCAGTACTTC
size: once
J: TRBJ2-5
D: TRBD2
V: TRBV10-3

CDR3: CAWGQGAGAFF
DNA: TGTGCCTGGGGACAGGGGGCGGGAGCTTTCTTT
size: -
J: TRBJ1-1
D: TRBD1
V: TRBV30

CDR3: CASITPSGSVNEQYF
DNA: TGTGCCAGCATTACCCCTAGCGGGAGTGTGAACGAGCAGTACTTC
size: -
J: TRBJ2-7
D: TRBD2
V: TRBV2

CDR3: CASSLSSAGPYEQYF
DNA: TGTGCCAGCAGCTTAAGTTCGGCGGGGCCCTACGAGCAGTACTTC
size: -
J: TRBJ2-7
D: -
V: TRBV7-9

CDR3: CASSAEFNQPQHF
DNA: TGTGCCAGCTCAGCTGAGTTCAATCAGCCCCAGCATTTT
size: -
J: TRBJ1-5
D: -
V: TRBV18

CDR3: CASSSRGNTEAFF
DNA: TGTGCCAGCAGCAGTAGGGGGAACACTGAAGCTTTCTTT
size: -
J: TRBJ1-1
D: -
V: TRBV5-6

CDR3: CSVRLVGEQYF
DNA: TGCAGCGTGAGACTCGTCGGTGAGCAGTACTTC
size: -
J: TRBJ2-7
D: -
V: TRBV29-1

CDR3: CASSLGLATTYEQYF
DNA: TGTGCCAGCAGCTTAGGACTAGCGACCACCTACGAGCAGTACTTC
size: -
J: TRBJ2-7
D: TRBD2
V: TRBV7-2

CDR3: CAIRPGVTGELFF
DNA: TGTGCCATCAGACCAGGGGTAACCGGGGAGCTGTTTTTT
size: -
J: TRBJ2-2
D: -
V: TRBV10-3

CDR3: CATSSPDSNYGYTF
DNA: TGTGCCACCAGCAGCCCGGACAGTAACTATGGCTACACCTTC
size: -
J: TRBJ1-2
D: -
V: TRBV15

CDR3: CASSYRLAVYEQYF
DNA: TGTGCCAGCAGTTATCGACTAGCGGTCTACGAGCAGTACTTC
size: -
J: TRBJ2-7
D: TRBD2
V: TRBV6-6

CDR3: CASSASSGSPYEQYF
DNA: TGCGCCAGCAGCGCTTCTAGCGGGAGTCCCTACGAGCAGTACTTC
size: -
J: TRBJ2-7
D: TRBD2
V: TRBV5-1

CDR3: CASSLARDRRDTQYF
DNA: TGTGCCAGCAGCTTAGCCCGGGACAGAAGGGATACGCAGTATTTT
size: -
J: TRBJ2-3
D: TRBD1
V: TRBV7-8

CDR3: CASRVCGTPDSKQFF
DNA: TGCGCCAGCAGGGTATGCGGGACTCCCGACTCCAAGCAGTTCTTC
size: once
J: TRBJ2-1
D: -
V: TRBV10-1

CDR3: CASSVDGGGYNEQFF
DNA: TGTGCCAGCAGCGTAGATGGGGGCGGCTACAATGAGCAGTTCTTC
size: once
J: TRBJ2-1
D: -
V: TRBV9

CDR3: CACDQTKGNQPQHF
DNA: TGTGCCTGTGATCAAACAAAGGGAAATCAGCCCCAGCATTTT
size: few
J: TRBJ1-5
D: -
V: TRBV30

CDR3: CASRDLGRHTGELFF
DNA: TGTGCCAGCAGGGACCTCGGGAGACACACCGGGGAGCTGTTTTTT
size: -
J: TRBJ2-2
D: -
V: TRBV27

CDR3: CASSYLRQTYNEQFF
DNA: TGTGCCAGCAGTTACCTTCGACAGACCTACAATGAGCAGTTCTTC
size: -
J: TRBJ2-1
D: -
V: TRBV6-5

CDR3: CASSLEGGLAFF
DNA: TGTGCCAGCAGCCTTGAGGGGGGATTAGCTTTCTTT
size: -
J: TRBJ1-1
D: -
V: TRBV11-1

CDR3: CASSLDGTVDSGANVLTF
DNA: TGCGCCAGCAGCTTGGATGGGACTGTTGACTCTGGGGCCAACGTCCTGACTTTC
size: once
J: TRBJ2-6
D: -
V: TRBV5-1

CDR3: CATSPRQGRNTEAFF
DNA: TGTGCCACCAGCCCCCGACAGGGGAGGAACACTGAAGCTTTCTTT
size: -
J: TRBJ1-1
D: TRBD1
V: TRBV15

CDR3: CASSGTANTGELFF
DNA: TGCGCCAGCAGTGGGACAGCGAACACCGGGGAGCTGTTTTTT
size: -
J: TRBJ2-2
D: -
V: TRBV10-1

CDR3: CATRLAGSEQFF
DNA: TGTGCCACCCGACTAGCGGGGAGTGAGCAGTTCTTC
size: -
J: TRBJ2-1
D: TRBD2
V: TRBV6-5

CDR3: CASSYTLNTEAFF
DNA: TGTGCCAGCAGTTACACCCTGAACACTGAAGCTTTCTTT
size: -
J: TRBJ1-1
D: -
V: TRBV6-6

CDR3: CASSPSPNTEAFF
DNA: TGTGCCAGCAGCCCAAGCCCCAACACTGAAGCTTTCTTT
size: -
J: TRBJ1-1
D: -
V: TRBV7-9

CDR3: CASSPSGGDTEAFF
DNA: TGTGCCAGCTCACCATCCGGTGGTGACACTGAAGCTTTCTTT
size: -
J: TRBJ1-1
D: -
V: TRBV18

CDR3: CASSQAPNYEQYF
DNA: TGCGCCAGCAGCCAAGCTCCTAACTACGAGCAGTACTTC
size: -
J: TRBJ2-7
D: -
V: TRBV4-3

CDR3: CASSVNSGKSPIINYGYTF
DNA: TGTGCCAGCAGCGTAAATTCGGGTAAAAGCCCCATAATTAACTATGGCTACACCTTC
size: once
J: TRBJ1-2
D: -
V: TRBV9

CDR3: CASSLGLAGGETQYF
DNA: TGTGCCAGCAGCCTGGGACTAGCGGGAGGAGAGACCCAGTACTTC
size: -
J: TRBJ2-5
D: TRBD2
V: TRBV5-4

CDR3: CASSSSTGEGYGYTF
DNA: TGTGCCAGCAGTTCGTCGACAGGGGAGGGCTATGGCTACACCTTC
size: -
J: TRBJ1-2
D: TRBD1
V: TRBV27

CDR3: CASTRNYRDGYTF
DNA: TGTGCCAGTACCCGGAACTACCGGGATGGCTACACCTTC
size: -
J: TRBJ1-2
D: -
V: TRBV19

CDR3: CASSLGGSYTF
DNA: TGTGCCAGCAGCTTAGGAGGGAGCTACACCTTC
size: few
J: TRBJ1-2
D: -
V: TRBV11-2

CDR3: CASSQGDRVGGYTF
DNA: TGCGCCAGCAGCCAGGGCGACAGGGTCGGCGGCTACACCTTC
size: -
J: TRBJ1-2
D: TRBD1
V: TRBV4-1

CDR3: CASSDSEFDTQYF
DNA: TGTGCCAGCAGTGACTCGGAGTTCGATACGCAGTATTTT
size: -
J: TRBJ2-3
D: -
V: TRBV6-4

CDR3: CASSKREWSYNEQFF
DNA: TGTGCCAGCAGCAAGCGGGAGTGGTCCTACAATGAGCAGTTCTTC
size: -
J: TRBJ2-1
D: TRBD2
V: TRBV9

CDR3: CASGSREENEQFF
DNA: TGCGCCAGCGGGTCCAGGGAGGAGAATGAGCAGTTCTTC
size: once
J: TRBJ2-1
D: -
V: TRBV10-1

CDR3: CASSSYPGQRMNTEAFF
DNA: TGTGCCAGCAGTTCCTATCCGGGACAGCGGATGAACACTGAAGCTTTCTTT
size: -
J: TRBJ1-1
D: TRBD1
V: TRBV14

CDR3: CASSQDGLGQEKLFF
DNA: TGCGCCAGCAGCCAAGATGGACTCGGGCAGGAAAAACTGTTTTTT
size: once
J: TRBJ1-4
D: -
V: TRBV4-1

CDR3: CASSGRSGTSGETQYF
DNA: TGTGCCAGCAGCGGCAGATCCGGGACTAGCGGAGAGACCCAGTACTTC
size: -
J: TRBJ2-5
D: TRBD2
V: TRBV5-4